The clone carrying this T cell receptor (beta chain) showed up many times. The antigen remains undetermined. V dropped 1 base and J dropped 7; count of bases not matched to a gene: 8. The CDR3 has 15 residues. Germline CDR1 and CDR2: SGHRS and YFSETQ. This sample stems from a study of beta chain bispecific antibodies for T cell cancers. Background on the study: Surface TRBV12 (TRBV12-3) was on Jurkat, TRBV5-5 on HPB-ALL. Whole-study findings and limits: In these mixed samples, most targeted TRBV reads derived from the leukemia cell line.

Blood mononuclear cells were expanded for 3 days using either OKT3 anti-CD3 antibody or CD3/CD28 beads. One entry per CDR3 protein results from TCRdb running MiXCR on the 5' RACE reads. The sample carries about 17,000 distinct CDR3 sequences, less than 2.5% recorded once. The clonotype was recovered from a human donor in good health. Some clones in this sample may be carry-over from other donors' samples. The genes are TRBV5-1 and TRBJ2-1, with 7 bases lining up with TRBD2. The specimen was healthy donor T cells cultured with leukemia cells. Here the CDR3 DNA reads TGCGCCAGCAGCTTGCTGGCGGGGGACCAGAATGAGCAGTTCTTC. Amino acid sequence: CASSLLAGDQNEQFF.